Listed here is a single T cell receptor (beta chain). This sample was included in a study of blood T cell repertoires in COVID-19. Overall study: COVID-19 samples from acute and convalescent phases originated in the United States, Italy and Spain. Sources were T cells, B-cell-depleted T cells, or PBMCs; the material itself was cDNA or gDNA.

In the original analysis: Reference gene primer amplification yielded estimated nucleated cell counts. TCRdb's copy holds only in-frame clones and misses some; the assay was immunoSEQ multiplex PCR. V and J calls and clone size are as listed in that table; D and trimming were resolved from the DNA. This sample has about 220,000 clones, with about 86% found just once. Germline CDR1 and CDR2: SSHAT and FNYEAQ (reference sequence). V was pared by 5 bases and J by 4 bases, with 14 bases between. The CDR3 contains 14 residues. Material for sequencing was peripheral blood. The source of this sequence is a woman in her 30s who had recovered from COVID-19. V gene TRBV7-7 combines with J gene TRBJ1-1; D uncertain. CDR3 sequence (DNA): TGTGCCAGCAGCCCCCCTGGGGAGGTCACTGAAGCTTTCTTT. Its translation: CASSPPGEVTEAFF.